A single sample gave rise to the 31 T cell receptor beta chains below, sequenced in a study of post-analysis software for immune sequencing data. The antigens of these receptors remain unknown. Study findings and constraints: Among about 5 TRBV segments more frequent in patients than controls were TRBV5-6, TRBV5-1 and TRBV20-1.

Built from TCR beta cDNA, the libraries had unique molecular identifiers in them. MiXCR, run by TCRdb on the PCR reads, gives a single entry per CDR3 protein. Here the sample spans roughly 730,000 distinct CDR3 sequences, about 27% being singletons. Sequencing input: blood. The receptor set was obtained from a girl aged 10 to 17 with multiple sclerosis.

With respect to this clonotype: A much bigger clone sits one base away, suggesting this may be a read error. The rearrangement uses TRBV29-1 and TRBJ2-7; a possible D gene is TRBD1 (6 bases). The J call may be mistaken, given a closer DNA end match to TRBJ2-5. The germline V gene encodes CDR1 SQVTM and CDR2 ANQGSEA. The CDR3 consists of 15 residues. The CDR3 coding sequence is TGCAGCGTAGCAGGGGCCGCGTTCCAAGGGGAGACCCAGTACTTC. Amino acids: CSVAGAAFQGETQYF.

The rearrangement joins TRBV9 to TRBJ1-2; D not resolved. Germline values: CDR1 SGDLS, CDR2 YYNGEE. CDR3 length: 14 residues. V was shortened by 3 bases and J by 6 bases, with 15 bases between the two germline ends. The CDR3 region is CASSGLTENHGYTF. The CDR3 DNA sequence: TGTGCCAGCAGCGGACTAACAGAGAACCATGGCTACACCTTC.

This clonotype has only a few counts. This chain connects TRBV4-3 to TRBJ2-5; the match to TRBD2 covers 9 bases. This CDR3 is 16 amino acids long. Per germline, CDR1 LGHNA and CDR2 YSLEER. The V and J ends lost 4 bases and 2 bases, in that order; junction bases with no gene match: 8. The CDR3 region has the DNA TGCGCCAGCAGCCCGGAGGGGCTAGCGGGACAAGAGACCCAGTACTTC. Its protein product is CASSPEGLAGQETQYF.

This clonotype was found once. The chain uses TRBV20-1 and TRBJ1-3, with a possible D match to TRBD1 (5 bases). V gave up 4 bases and J gave up 8 bases, with 15 bases separating them. Germline V gene sequence: CDR1 DFQATT, CDR2 SNEGSKA (reference sequence). This CDR3 has 13 residues. DNA of the CDR3: TGCAGTGCTAAGCCAGGGATTTTAGACACCATATATTTT. This sequence encodes CSAKPGILDTIYF.

The table lists this clonotype with many counts. CDR3 loop: CSADRAYNEQFF. In DNA, the CDR3 is TGCAGCGCAGACAGGGCTTACAATGAGCAGTTCTTC. The chain links TRBV29-1 to TRBJ2-1, with TRBD1 matching 7 bases. Germline CDR1 is SQVTM and CDR2 is ANQGSEA. The CDR3 sequence is 12 residues long. V shed 7 bases and J 4 bases; nucleotides not matched to a gene: 4.

This clonotype has only a few counts. For the CDR3, the DNA is TGTGCCAGCAGCTGGACAGTGTCCTACAATGAGCAGTTCTTC. Its protein product is CASSWTVSYNEQFF. V and J are TRBV7-9 and TRBJ2-1; tentatively, D is TRBD1 (6 bases). The ends were cut back, 4 bases at V and 1 base at J, with 8 bases in the middle. Germline lookup yields CDR1 SEHNR and CDR2 FQNEAQ (reference sequence). The CDR3 is 14 amino acids.

The chain is built from TRBV10-3 and TRBJ2-1, with D unresolved. The V end lost 0 bases, the J end lost 5 bases, and 5 bases lay between the germline ends. The CDR3 has 13 residues. Germline loops: CDR1 ENHRY, CDR2 SYGVKD. CDR3 amino acids: CAISESANNEQFF. In DNA form, the CDR3 reads TGTGCCATCAGTGAGTCGGCAAACAATGAGCAGTTCTTC.

This chain connects TRBV7-9 to TRBJ1-1; D not resolved. The ends were cut back, 4 bases at V and 5 bases at J, with 17 bases in the middle. CDR1 and CDR2 (germline): SEHNR, FQNEAQ (reference sequence). This CDR3 has 15 amino acids. The CDR3 region has the DNA TGTGCCAGCAGCTCGGTAGCGGGCCTGGAGACTGAAGCTTTCTTT. It yields the protein CASSSVAGLETEAFF.

This sequence joins TRBV7-2 and TRBJ1-2; possibly TRBD1 for D (6 bases). The V end lost 2 bases, the J end lost 9 bases, and 13 bases lay between the germline ends. The CDR3 covers 13 residues. Germline lookup yields CDR1 SGHTA and CDR2 FQGNSA. This CDR3 reads CASSLRGQICYTF. The CDR3 DNA is TGTGCCAGCAGCTTAAGAGGACAGATTTGCTACACCTTC.

The chain has TRBV12-3 or TRBV12-4 and TRBJ1-5; D perhaps matches TRBD1 (6 bases). This CDR3 is built from 14 residues. Trimming took 6 bases from V and 3 from J, leaving 12 bases between them. The CDR3 is CASSRQDSNQPQHF. CDR3 DNA sequence: TGTGCCAGCAGCCGACAGGATTCCAATCAGCCCCAGCATTTT.

This clonotype was counted a few times. The chain couples TRBV15 to TRBJ2-2; tentative D call: TRBD2 (5 bases). The germline gives CDR1 LNHNV, CDR2 YYDKDF (reference sequence). The CDR3 spans 14 residues. V lost 0 bases to trimming and J lost 4 bases, with 6 bases between them. CDR3 amino acids: CATSRDRGTGELFF. CDR3 DNA sequence: TGTGCCACCAGCAGAGATCGGGGCACCGGGGAGCTGTTTTTT.

This chain connects TRBV20-1 to TRBJ2-1; 13 nucleotides agree with TRBD2. After removal of 5 bases from V and 4 bases from J, the junction contained 11 bases not matched to a gene. The CDR3 runs to 17 residues. CDR1 and CDR2 (germline): DFQATT, SNEGSKA (reference sequence). CDR3 in amino acids: CSADRQGTSGEYNEQFF. The CDR3 DNA reads as TGCAGTGCTGACAGACAAGGGACTAGCGGGGAGTACAATGAGCAGTTCTTC.

This clonotype was recorded a few times. The chain joins TRBV5-1 to TRBJ2-7, with 11 bases aligning to TRBD2. The CDR3 runs to 21 residues. J lost 5 bases, V lost 0 bases, and 22 bases had no gene match. Per germline, CDR1 SGHRS and CDR2 YFSETQ. The CDR3 coding sequence is TGCGCCAGCAGCTTGGCTTGGGATTTACCGATTCAGACTAGCGGGGCAGACGAGCAGTACTTC. It codes for CASSLAWDLPIQTSGADEQYF.

The rearrangement links TRBV4-1 to TRBJ1-2, with D maybe TRBD1 (5 bases). Trimming shortened V by 1 base and J by 2 bases, and 11 bases separated the two germline ends. The germline gives CDR1 MGHRA, CDR2 YSYEKL. CDR3 length equals 15 residues. The CDR3 DNA reads TGCGCCAGCAGCCAAGTCTTAACAGGAAACTATGGCTACACCTTC. It codes for CASSQVLTGNYGYTF.

This clonotype came up a few times. The chain is built from TRBV27 and TRBJ2-7, with D tentatively TRBD1 (6 bases). This CDR3 is built from 15 residues. Germline CDR1 reads MNHEY; CDR2 reads SMNVEV (reference sequence). Trimming removed 5 bases at V and 2 bases at J, with 16 bases between. As DNA, the CDR3 is TGTGCCAGCAGTCCCACAGGGACGGTCCCCTACGAGCAGTACTTC. This codes for CASSPTGTVPYEQYF.

The table lists this clonotype with many counts. The J gene is TRBJ2-1, the V gene TRBV4-3; D gene ambiguous. CDR3 length: 12 amino acids. Germline lookup yields CDR1 LGHNA and CDR2 YSLEER. The V and J ends lost 0 bases and 6 bases respectively, with 3 bases between them. The CDR3 region is CASSQDSNEQFF. In DNA form, the CDR3 reads TGCGCCAGCAGCCAAGATTCCAATGAGCAGTTCTTC.

This clonotype appeared a few times. The chain is built from TRBV7-9 and TRBJ2-7, with TRBD1 identical over 7 bases. Germline-derived CDR1 and CDR2 are SEHNR and FQNEAQ (reference sequence). The CDR3 runs to 16 residues. The ends lost 5 bases at V and 4 bases at J; junction bases unmatched: 14. This CDR3 reads CASSGALWTGPYEQYF. The DNA of the CDR3 is TGTGCCAGCAGCGGGGCTCTTTGGACAGGACCTTACGAGCAGTACTTC.

The rearrangement uses TRBV7-8 and TRBJ1-4; D is unresolved. With 4 bases removed from V and 0 bases from J, the gap between germline ends came to 9 bases. This CDR3 is 15 amino acids long. Germline lookup yields CDR1 SGHVS and CDR2 FQNEAQ. The CDR3: CASSSHDATNEKLFF. The CDR3 nucleotides read TGTGCCAGCAGCTCACACGATGCAACTAATGAAAAACTGTTTTTT. Based on the CDR3 plus reference TRBV7-8 and TRBJ1-4, the full variable domain is GAGVSQSPRYKVAKRGQDVALRCDPISGHVSLFWYQQALGQGPEFLTYFQNEAQLDKSGLPSDRFFAERPEGSVSTLKIQRTQQEDSAVYLCASSSHDATNEKLFFGSGTQLSVL.

On this clonotype: The germline gene is not matched at one end of the junction; a read error may be the cause. The chain couples TRBV5-1 to TRBJ2-1; TRBD2 matches at 11 bases. The CDR3 loop spans 15 amino acids. CDR1 and CDR2 (germline): SGHRS, YFSETQ. The CDR3 protein is CANSVSGGVDNEQFF. Written as DNA, the CDR3 is TGCGCCAACAGCGTTAGCGGGGGGGTAGACAATGAGCAGTTCTTC.

This chain joins TRBV12-3 or TRBV12-4 and TRBJ2-1, with 10 bases fitting TRBD1. The CDR3 loop spans 15 amino acids. V gave up 6 bases and J gave up 10 bases; unmatched junction bases: 12. This chain's CDR3 is CASSSGQGVIGEQFF. DNA for the CDR3: TGTGCCAGCAGCTCAGGACAGGGGGTAATAGGCGAGCAGTTCTTC.

This clonotype was seen repeatedly, ten times or more. The chain's CDR3 is CATSIEDYGYTF. The CDR3 DNA is TGTGCCACCAGCATCGAAGACTATGGCTACACCTTC. The J gene is TRBJ1-2, the V gene TRBV15; no definite D call. CDR1 and CDR2 from the germline V gene are LNHNV and YYDKDF (reference sequence). V dropped 4 bases and J dropped 3 bases, with 6 bases sitting between them. The CDR3 totals 12 residues.

In this sample, this clonotype turned up a few times. The chain carries TRBV7-2 and TRBJ2-3; TRBD2 matches at 11 bases. After removal of 5 bases from V and 5 bases from J, the junction contained 9 bases not matched to a gene. The CDR3 sequence is 16 residues long. Germline V gene sequence: CDR1 SGHTA, CDR2 FQGNSA. The CDR3 coding sequence is TGTGCCAGCAGCGCTAATAGCGGGAGGGGGGTAGATACGCAGTATTTT. It translates to CASSANSGRGVDTQYF.

This clonotype has a handful of counts. This sequence joins TRBV5-1 and TRBJ2-3, with 10 nucleotides matching TRBD1. The CDR3 length is 15 residues. Germline V CDR1 and CDR2: SGHRS, YFSETQ. V was pared by 3 bases and J by 4 bases, with 5 bases of the junction left unmatched. DNA of the CDR3: TGCGCCAGCAGCTCACCGGGACAGGGGCCAGATACGCAGTATTTT. It codes for CASSSPGQGPDTQYF.

This clonotype has ten or more counts. The CDR3 DNA reads TGCGCCAGCAGTGATTGGGCGGGAGTGGAGACCCAGTACTTC. As protein: CASSDWAGVETQYF. The gene calls are TRBV10-2 and TRBJ2-5; 7 nucleotides agree with TRBD2. CDR1 is WSHSY, CDR2 SAAADI, per germline. With V trimmed by 3 bases and J by 5 bases, 6 bases remained unmatched. The CDR3 has 14 amino acids.

Comments on this clonotype: At one boundary the junction diverges from the germline segment, which might be a read error. The CDR3 loop reads CASSPQRNTKAFF. The CDR3 bases are TGTGCCAGCAGCCCCCAGAGGAACACTAAAGCTTTCTTT. The chain joins TRBV7-9 to TRBJ1-1; no clear D. The CDR3 consists of 13 residues. Germline V gene sequence: CDR1 SEHNR, CDR2 FQNEAQ (reference sequence).

The chain has TRBV6-2 or TRBV6-3 and TRBJ2-2, with 7 bases that match TRBD1. Trimming cost V 6 bases and J 4 bases; bases outside gene matches: 14. The germline V gene encodes CDR1 MNHEY and CDR2 SVGEGT. This CDR3 comprises 17 residues. CDR3 residues: CASSKNNRGPATGELFF. The CDR3 DNA is TGTGCCAGCAGCAAAAACAACAGGGGCCCGGCCACCGGGGAGCTGTTTTTT.

This clonotype was detected only once. The gene calls are TRBV6-6 and TRBJ2-3; 8 nucleotides agree with TRBD2. The CDR3 loop spans 14 amino acids. Trimming took 4 bases from V and 2 from J; bases not matched to a gene: 2. Germline V gives CDR1 MNHNY, CDR2 SVGAGI (reference sequence). As DNA, the CDR3 is TGTGCCAGCAGTTCGACTAGCGACACAGATACGCAGTATTTT. This encodes CASSSTSDTDTQYF.

This clonotype showed up just a few times. This chain uses TRBV4-2 with TRBJ1-2; a possible D gene is TRBD1 (6 bases). Germline V lookup: CDR1 LGHNA, CDR2 YNFKEQ. CDR3 length equals 15 residues. The ends were cut back, 0 bases at V and 7 bases at J, with 15 bases in the middle. CDR3 region: CASSQDGAEGVGYTF. The CDR3 region has the DNA TGTGCCAGCAGCCAAGACGGTGCAGAGGGGGTTGGCTACACCTTC.

The chain links TRBV20-1 to TRBJ1-1; D ambiguous. Germline V gene lookup returns CDR1 DFQATT and CDR2 SNEGSKA (reference sequence). V was pared by 6 bases and J by 11 bases, with 19 bases between. The CDR3 is 12 amino acids. For the CDR3, the DNA is TGCAGTGCAATGAGGACCGCCCAAGAGGCTTTCTTT. Its protein product is CSAMRTAQEAFF.

Comments on this clonotype: This could be a read error, since a much larger clone is one nucleotide away. The chain recombines TRBV28 with TRBJ2-4; D possibly corresponds to TRBD2 (6 bases). Near its end, the DNA agrees better with TRBJ2-7, so the J call may be wrong. Looked up from germline, CDR1 is MDHEN and CDR2 is SYDVKM. CDR3 length: 15 amino acids. CDR3: CASSGGHHVSYEQYF. The CDR3 DNA reads as TGTGCCAGCAGTGGAGGGCATCACGTTTCCTACGAGCAGTACTTC.

The chain uses TRBV5-1 and TRBJ2-2, with D possibly TRBD2 on 5 matching bases. V was cut by 3 bases and J by 1 base, with 10 bases left in between. The CDR3 spans 15 residues. Germline loops: CDR1 SGHRS, CDR2 YFSETQ. CDR3 in DNA: TGCGCCAGCAGCTCGACGGGAAAGAACACCGGGGAGCTGTTTTTT. Its protein product is CASSSTGKNTGELFF.